One sample yielded the 3 T cell receptor beta chains listed below, sequenced in a study of T cell repertoires in cytomegalovirus infection. These receptors have no known antigen. TCRdb used MiXCR to reprocess the reads, holding one entry per CDR3 protein. The data hold about 63,000 distinct CDR3 sequences, with 20% to 25% observed a single time. This specimen consisted of CD8+ T cells from cultured PBMCs, obtained from culture after CMV antigen stimulation. These receptors all stem from a human donor in good health (CMV status not recorded). Some clones in this sample may be carry-over from other donors' samples.

This clonotype was seen a few times. The chain couples TRBV2 to TRBJ1-5; 8 nucleotides line up with TRBD1. Unmatched junction bases numbered 10, after V lost 6 bases and J lost 9 bases. The CDR3 loop spans 14 amino acids. The germline gives CDR1 SNHLY, CDR2 FYNNEI. Here the CDR3 DNA reads TGTGCCAGCAGGGGACAGGACCCCCGGGCGCCCCAGCATTTT. Amino acids: CASRGQDPRAPQHF.

Only a few counts were recorded for this clonotype. The chain has TRBV7-6 and TRBJ1-5; D remains ambiguous. Germline V lookup: CDR1 SGHVS, CDR2 FNYEAQ. CDR3 length equals 17 residues. Trimming left V 4 bases short and J 0 bases short, with 16 bases between. This CDR3 is CASSSTIGVNSNQPQHF. CDR3 in DNA: TGTGCCAGCAGCTCGACCATCGGTGTAAATAGCAATCAGCCCCAGCATTTT.

The chain couples TRBV7-2 to TRBJ1-4; D remains ambiguous. Trimming cost V 3 bases and J 0 bases, with 17 bases left between them. Per the germline V gene, CDR1 is SGHTA and CDR2 is FQGNSA. The CDR3 covers 18 residues. The CDR3 nucleotides are TGTGCCAGCAGCTTGGGTGCAGGACCATTTGCAACTAATGAAAAACTGTTTTTT. Its protein product is CASSLGAGPFATNEKLFF.